This record concerns one T cell receptor beta chain sequence. Its antigen is not identified. These data belong to a study of T cell responses to AZD1222 COVID-19 vaccine. General study points: Donor demographics were predominantly white British with a female majority; clonal diversity may be underestimated. With dominance at 160-218 and 743-854, vaccine-associated CD4 TCRs spanned spike. As reported, nearly half of all spike-specific TCRs target variant regions that are unmutated.

The table came from immunoSEQ multiplex PCR; TCRdb's copy has only in-frame clones and leaves some out. The sample contains under 150,000 clones, about 91% of which appear only once. In germline, CDR1 is SEHNR, CDR2 FQNEAQ (reference sequence). V was clipped by 5 bases and J by 3 bases; unmatched bases: 5. The CDR3 covers 15 residues. This rearrangement joins TRBV7-9 to TRBJ1-3; 9 bases are a match to TRBD1. The sample consisted of peripheral blood, taken 28 days after the second AZD1222 dose. This receptor was taken from an adult who received the AZD1222 COVID-19 vaccine. This CDR3 is CASSPDRGIGNTIYF. The CDR3 nucleotides are TGTGCCAGCAGCCCGGACAGGGGAATTGGAAACACCATATATTTT.